Listed below are T cell receptor beta chains from one sample, sequenced in a study of siplizumab effects on memory and regulatory T cells. Clones were sequenced by immunoSEQ multiplex PCR, and TCRdb holds only the in-frame ones, with some missing. This sample has over 95,000 clones; about 93% occur once, and the top ten carry around 0.15%. Sequenced: non-Treg CD4+ T cells sorted from blood. Receptors originate from a human donor in good health. CDR3s include the opening cysteine and the closing phenylalanine or tryptophan. A D gene is named only where the DNA matches it firmly. Not every row has a clone size; where given, it reads once, few, many or a size class.

j_call | d_call | v_call | clone_size | cdr3_nt | cdr3_aa
TRBJ1-2 | NA | TRBV4-3 | NA | TGCGCCAGCAGCCATACAGGGACTGGCTACACCTTC | CASSHTGTGYTF
TRBJ1-6 | NA | TRBV2 | NA | TGTGCCAGCCACCAATCGGGACTGATTAATTCACCCCTCCACTTT | CASHQSGLINSPLHF
TRBJ2-3 | NA | TRBV25-1 | NA | TGTGCCAGCAGCCTTGGGGGGGCGGGGACAGATACGCAGTATTTT | CASSLGGAGTDTQYF
TRBJ2-2 | TRBD2 | TRBV4-1 | NA | TGCGCCAGCAGCCAAGCTAGCGGGATCCCAGGGACCGGGGAGCTGTTTTTT | CASSQASGIPGTGELFF
TRBJ1-2 | NA | TRBV28 | NA | TGTGCCAGCAGTCGGACATCTAACTATGGCTACACCTTC | CASSRTSNYGYTF
TRBJ2-1 | NA | TRBV29-1 | NA | TGCAGCGGGGCGCAGGGGAATGAGCAGTTCTTC | CSGAQGNEQFF
TRBJ2-5 | TRBD2 | TRBV5-4 | NA | TGTGCCAGCAGCTTTGGAGCGGGGGGCCCACAAGAGACCCAGTACTTC | CASSFGAGGPQETQYF
TRBJ2-7 | NA | TRBV19 | NA | TGTGCCAGTAGTATTGGAGCGGACGGAGCCTACGAGCAGTACTTC | CASSIGADGAYEQYF
TRBJ1-5 | NA | TRBV4-1 | NA | TGCGCCAGCAGCCAAGAAGGTGGTAGGCAGGGAAATCAGCCCCAGCATTTT | CASSQEGGRQGNQPQHF
TRBJ2-2 | NA | TRBV10-3 | NA | TGTGCCATCAGTGAGGGCCGAGCGAACACCGGGGAGCTGTTTTTT | CAISEGRANTGELFF
TRBJ1-1 | NA | TRBV4-3 | NA | TGCGCCAGCAGCGCGCTACAGGGAATGGGCACTGAAGCTTTCTTT | CASSALQGMGTEAFF
TRBJ1-1 | TRBD1 | TRBV30 | NA | TGTGCCTGGAGTGTACGACAGGGCGTTGAAGCTTTCTTT | CAWSVRQGVEAFF
TRBJ2-7 | TRBD2 | TRBV19 | NA | TGTGCCAGGGTATGGGTCGGATCTAGCGGGGGTCCCCTTTTGGAGCAGTACTTC | CARVWVGSSGGPLLEQYF
TRBJ2-5 | NA | TRBV7-2 | NA | TGTGCCAGCAGCTTACGAGTCCAAGAGACCCAGTACTTC | CASSLRVQETQYF
TRBJ2-2 | NA | TRBV10-3 | NA | TGTGCCATCGGGATCCACGACAGGCGAAACACCGGGGAGCTGTTTTTT | CAIGIHDRRNTGELFF
TRBJ1-5 | TRBD1 | TRBV28 | NA | TGTGCCAGCAACCGGGGGGACAGGGGTTATCAGCCCCAGCATTTT | CASNRGDRGYQPQHF
TRBJ2-7 | TRBD1 | TRBV18 | NA | TGTGCCAGCTCACCACCAGAACTAGGGGGCTTAGGCGAGCAGTACTTC | CASSPPELGGLGEQYF
TRBJ2-2 | NA | TRBV7-7 | NA | TGTGCCAGCAGCCCCGCCGGGGCCACGAACACCGGGGAGCTGTTTTTT | CASSPAGATNTGELFF
TRBJ1-6 | NA | TRBV19 | NA | TGTGCCAGTTCCCTAATCTATAGGGGTCTTGATTCACCCCTCCACTTT | CASSLIYRGLDSPLHF
TRBJ1-6 | NA | TRBV11-2 | NA | TGTGCCAGCAGCTTCGCCAGGGCTTCACCCCTCCACTTT | CASSFARASPLHF
TRBJ1-4 | TRBD1 | TRBV5-5 | NA | TGTGCCAGCAGACGTACAGGGGGAAATAATGAAAAACTGTTTTTT | CASRRTGGNNEKLFF
TRBJ2-3 | NA | TRBV28 | NA | TGTGCCAGCGGGAGCACAGATACGCAGTATTTT | CASGSTDTQYF
TRBJ2-3 | NA | TRBV6-6 | NA | TGTGCCAGCAGTTACTCGTTGTCAGATACGCAGTATTTT | CASSYSLSDTQYF
TRBJ2-1 | NA | TRBV19 | NA | TGTGCCAGTAGTAGGTGGGGGAGCTCCTACAATGAGCAGTTCTTC | CASSRWGSSYNEQFF
TRBJ1-1 | NA | TRBV27 | NA | TGTGCCAGCAGTTACGGGACACGGAGGAACACTGAAGCTTTCTTT | CASSYGTRRNTEAFF
TRBJ1-3 | NA | TRBV4-2 | NA | TGTGCCAGCAGCGGATCAGAAGAAAACACCATATATTTT | CASSGSEENTIYF
TRBJ1-1 | NA | TRBV4-2 | NA | TGTGCCAGCAGCGACAGTCGTGAAGCTTTCTTT | CASSDSREAFF
TRBJ1-1 | NA | TRBV12-5 | once | TGTGCTAGTGGTTTGGAACACAGTGAAGCTTTCTTT | CASGLEHSEAFF